Listed here are 2 T cell receptor beta chains from one sample, sequenced in a study of blood T cells in healthy people across ages. Combining a sample-barcoded 5' primer with a J-beta primer mix, a second PCR ran for roughly 7 to 12 cycles. TCRdb used MiXCR to reprocess the 5' RACE reads, holding one entry per CDR3 protein. The sample holds some 690,000 distinct CDR3 sequences; 20% to 25% are singletons and the top ten take 20% to 25%. The sample was blood. The receptors originated from a man aged 70-80 years in good health.

In its sample, this clonotype was seen a few times. This chain connects TRBV6-2 or TRBV6-3 to TRBJ2-7; 8 bases match TRBD2. Germline V gene sequence: CDR1 MNHEY, CDR2 SVGEGT. This CDR3 spans 14 amino acids. The trim removed 6 bases at V and 3 bases at J, leaving 7 bases unmatched. CDR3 bases: TGTGCCAGCAGAACCAGCGGGAGTAACTACGAGCAGTACGTC. Protein product: CASRTSGSNYEQYV.

The CDR3 reads CASSRGGGSYNEQFF. Written as DNA, the CDR3 is TGTGCCAGCAGCCGGGGGGGTGGGTCCTACAATGAGCAGTTCTTC. The gene calls are TRBV7-2 and TRBJ2-1; the match to TRBD2 covers 8 bases. Germline V gives CDR1 SGHTA, CDR2 FQGNSA. V was pared by 5 bases and J by 1 base, with 4 bases of the junction left unmatched. The CDR3 has 15 amino acids.